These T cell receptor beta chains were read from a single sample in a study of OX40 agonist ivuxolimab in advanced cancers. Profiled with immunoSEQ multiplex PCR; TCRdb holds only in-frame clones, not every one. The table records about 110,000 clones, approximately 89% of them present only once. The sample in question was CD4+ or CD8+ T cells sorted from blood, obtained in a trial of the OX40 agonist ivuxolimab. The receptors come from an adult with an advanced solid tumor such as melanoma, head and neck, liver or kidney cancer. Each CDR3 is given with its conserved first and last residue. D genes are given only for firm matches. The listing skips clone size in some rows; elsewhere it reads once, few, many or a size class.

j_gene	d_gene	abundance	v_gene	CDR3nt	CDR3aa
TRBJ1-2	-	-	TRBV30	TGTGCCTGGGGAAGGGAACGGGACTATGGCTACACCTTC	CAWGRERDYGYTF
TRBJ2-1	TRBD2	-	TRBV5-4	TGTGCCAGCAGCGGTAGCGGGGGCTCCTACAATGAGCAGTTCTTC	CASSGSGGSYNEQFF
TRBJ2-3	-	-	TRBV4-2	TGTGCCAGCAGCCTAGGGAATGGGGATACGCAGTATTTT	CASSLGNGDTQYF
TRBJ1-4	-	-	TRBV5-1	TGCGCCAGCAGCTTCACTCCCAGGGCAACTAATGAAAAACTGTTTTTT	CASSFTPRATNEKLFF
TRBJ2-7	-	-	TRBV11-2	TGTGCCAGCAGCTTAGTAACCAGGGGGGGCGAGCAGTACTTC	CASSLVTRGGEQYF
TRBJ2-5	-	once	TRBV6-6	TGTGCCAGCACCCTTCAAGAGACCCAGTACTTC	CASTLQETQYF
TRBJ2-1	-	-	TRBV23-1	TGCGCCAGCAGTCAACACAATGAGCAGTTCTTC	CASSQHNEQFF
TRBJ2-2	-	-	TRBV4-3	TGCGCCAGCAGCCAAGAACTCTACACCGGGGAGCTGTTTTTT	CASSQELYTGELFF
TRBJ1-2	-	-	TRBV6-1	TGTGCCAGCACCGGGACCGGGGCTTACTATGGCTACACCTTC	CASTGTGAYYGYTF
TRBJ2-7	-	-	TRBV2	TGTGCCAGCAGGCTCAACGACTATGGGCCTTACGAGCAGTACTTC	CASRLNDYGPYEQYF
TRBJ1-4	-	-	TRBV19	TGTGCCTCCAGAGTGGGAGGCGCAAATGAAAAACTGTTTTTT	CASRVGGANEKLFF
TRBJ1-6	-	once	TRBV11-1	TGTGCCAGCAGCTTTCTCGATAATTCACCCCTCCACTTT	CASSFLDNSPLHF
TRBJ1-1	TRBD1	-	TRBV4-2	TGTGCCAGCAGCCGGGGGGACAGGGGGGCGAACACTGAAGCTTTCTTT	CASSRGDRGANTEAFF
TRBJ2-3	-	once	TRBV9	TGTGCCAGCAGTTTAAGGCCAGATACGCAGTATTTT	CASSLRPDTQYF
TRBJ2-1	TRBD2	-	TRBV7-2	TGTGCCAGCAGCTTCTTACTAGCGGGATACAATGAGCAGTTCTTC	CASSFLLAGYNEQFF
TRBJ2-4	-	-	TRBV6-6	TGTGCCAGCAGTCTAGGGGTGGCAGCCAAAAACATTCAGTACTTC	CASSLGVAAKNIQYF
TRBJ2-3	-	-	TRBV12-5	TGTGCTAGTGGCCTCGACTTATCAGATACGCAGTATTTT	CASGLDLSDTQYF
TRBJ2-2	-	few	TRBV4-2	TGTGCCAGCAGCCTGAATGGGGGGTCTGGGGGTTTCAACACCGGGGAGCTGTTTTTT	CASSLNGGSGGFNTGELFF
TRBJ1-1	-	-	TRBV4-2	TGTGCCAGCAGCTACAACAGGGCCCAGAACACTGAAGCTTTCTTT	CASSYNRAQNTEAFF
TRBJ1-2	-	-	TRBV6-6	TGTGCCAGCACCAAACAGGGATCTAACTATGGCTACACCTTC	CASTKQGSNYGYTF
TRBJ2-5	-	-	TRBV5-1	TGCGCCAGCAGCTTACAGGGATATGAGACCCAGTACTTC	CASSLQGYETQYF
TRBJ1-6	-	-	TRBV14	TGTGCCAGCAGTTCAACTCAGGGGAGCGCCTATAATTCACCCCTCCACTTT	CASSSTQGSAYNSPLHF
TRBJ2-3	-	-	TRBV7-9	TGTGCCAGCAGAGCAGAACTTAGCACAGATACGCAGTATTTT	CASRAELSTDTQYF
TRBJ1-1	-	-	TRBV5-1	TGCGCCAGCAGCATGGACAGAATGAACACTGAAGCTTTCTTT	CASSMDRMNTEAFF
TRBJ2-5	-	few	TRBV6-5	TGTGCCAGTCACCCCGGGGGGCGGGAAGAGACCCAGTACTTC	CASHPGGREETQYF
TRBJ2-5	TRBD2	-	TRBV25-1	TGTGCCAGCAGTGCGGGGGGTTTCGAAGAGACCCAGTACTTC	CASSAGGFEETQYF
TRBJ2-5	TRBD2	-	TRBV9	TGTGCCAGCAGCGTAGGAAGATCTAGCGGGGGAGTTCAAGAGACCCAGTACTTC	CASSVGRSSGGVQETQYF
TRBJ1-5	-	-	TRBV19	TGTGCCAGTAGTATCCGGACGAGAGGTTTTCAGCCCCAGCATTTT	CASSIRTRGFQPQHF
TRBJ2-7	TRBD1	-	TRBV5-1	TGCGCCAGCAGCTTGGAGGGGGCTCGGTACGAGCAGTACTTC	CASSLEGARYEQYF
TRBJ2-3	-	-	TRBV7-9	TGTGCCAGCATCCCCTTTGGAGATACGCAGTATTTT	CASIPFGDTQYF
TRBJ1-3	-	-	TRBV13	TGTGCCAGCAGCTTAAAGGGGAACACCATATATTTT	CASSLKGNTIYF
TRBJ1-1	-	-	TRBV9	TGTGCCAGCAGCCCCTGGACGGAGAACACTGAAGCTTTCTTT	CASSPWTENTEAFF
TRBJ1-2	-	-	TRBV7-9	TGTGCCAGCAGCTTAGATTCTGCCTATGGCTACACCTTC	CASSLDSAYGYTF
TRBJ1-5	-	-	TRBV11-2	TGTGCCAGCAGCTCCGAGGGAGTTCAGCCCCAGCATTTT	CASSSEGVQPQHF
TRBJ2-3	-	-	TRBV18	TGTGCCAGCTCACCACCGACGCCGGGTGCGGGCCCCCTATGGACAGATACGCAGTATTTT	CASSPPTPGAGPLWTDTQYF